The clone carrying this TCR beta chain appeared a single time. What it recognizes is unknown. V was pared by 7 bases and J by 4 bases, with 16 bases between. Germline CDR1 is MNHEY and CDR2 is SVGAGI. The CDR3 runs 14 residues. Method: immunoSEQ multiplex PCR; TCRdb's copy keeps in-frame clones and lacks some. In the table there are about 130,000 clones, 89% of which are singletons. This sample stems from a study of cytomegalovirus exposure and HLA in healthy donors. Study results and limitations: Rarity characterized most TCR sequences, yet some public TCRs appeared in many donors.

This rearrangement joins TRBV6-5 to TRBJ1-1; the D gene is possibly TRBD1 (5 bases). The sequenced sample consisted of PBMCs. This clonotype originated in a man younger than 45 in good health and CMV-seronegative. As DNA, the CDR3 is TGTGCCAGCAACCGACCCCTCGGGGGCACTGAAGCTTTCTTT. It translates to CASNRPLGGTEAFF.